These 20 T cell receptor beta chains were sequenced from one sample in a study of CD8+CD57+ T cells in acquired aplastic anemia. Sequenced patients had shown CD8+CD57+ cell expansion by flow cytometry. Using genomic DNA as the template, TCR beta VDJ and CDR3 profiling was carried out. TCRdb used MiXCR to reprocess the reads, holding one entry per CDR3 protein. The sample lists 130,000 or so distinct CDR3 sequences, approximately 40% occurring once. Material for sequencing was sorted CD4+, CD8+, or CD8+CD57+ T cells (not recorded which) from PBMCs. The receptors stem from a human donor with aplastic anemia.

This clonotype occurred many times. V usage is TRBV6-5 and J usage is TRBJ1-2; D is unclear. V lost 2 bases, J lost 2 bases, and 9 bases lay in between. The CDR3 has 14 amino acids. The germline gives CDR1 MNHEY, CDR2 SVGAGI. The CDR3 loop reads CASSYDIDNYGYTF. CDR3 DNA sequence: TGTGCCAGCAGTTACGACATAGACAACTATGGCTACACCTTC.

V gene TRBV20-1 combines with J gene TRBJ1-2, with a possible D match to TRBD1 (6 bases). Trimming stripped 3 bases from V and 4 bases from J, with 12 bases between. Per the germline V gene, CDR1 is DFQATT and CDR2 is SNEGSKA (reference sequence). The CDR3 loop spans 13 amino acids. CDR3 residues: CSASGGGGYGYTF. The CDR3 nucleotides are TGCAGTGCTAGTGGAGGGGGAGGCTATGGCTACACCTTC.

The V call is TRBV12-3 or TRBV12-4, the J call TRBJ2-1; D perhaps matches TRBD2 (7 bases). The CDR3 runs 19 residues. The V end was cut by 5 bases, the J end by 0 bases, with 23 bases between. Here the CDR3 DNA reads TGTGCCAGCAGTCCTCGGGGCGGGGGCCGCCTAAGCTCCTACAATGAGCAGTTCTTC. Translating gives CASSPRGGGRLSSYNEQFF.

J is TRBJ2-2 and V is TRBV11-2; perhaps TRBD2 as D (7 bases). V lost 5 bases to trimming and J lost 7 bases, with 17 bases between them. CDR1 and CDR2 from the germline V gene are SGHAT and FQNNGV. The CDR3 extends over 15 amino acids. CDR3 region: CASSGLRGRGGELFF. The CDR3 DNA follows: TGTGCCAGCAGCGGGCTGCGGGGGCGCGGCGGGGAGCTGTTTTTT.

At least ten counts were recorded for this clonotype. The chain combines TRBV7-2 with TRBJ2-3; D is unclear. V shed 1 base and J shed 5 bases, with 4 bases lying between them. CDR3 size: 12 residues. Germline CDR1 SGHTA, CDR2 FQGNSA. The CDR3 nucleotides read TGTGCCAGCAGCTTAGAGGGAGATACGCAGTATTTT. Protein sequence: CASSLEGDTQYF.

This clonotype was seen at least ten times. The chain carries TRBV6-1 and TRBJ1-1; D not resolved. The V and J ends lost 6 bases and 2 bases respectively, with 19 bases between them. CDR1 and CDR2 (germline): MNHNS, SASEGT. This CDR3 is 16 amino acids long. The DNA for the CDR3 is TGTGCCAGCAGGAAAAACACGGGATCCACTAACACTGAAGCTTTCTTT. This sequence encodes CASRKNTGSTNTEAFF.

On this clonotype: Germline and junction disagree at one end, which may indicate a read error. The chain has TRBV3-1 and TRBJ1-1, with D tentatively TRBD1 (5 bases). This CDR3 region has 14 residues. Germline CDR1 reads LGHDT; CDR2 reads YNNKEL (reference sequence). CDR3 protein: CASSRREGSTEAFF. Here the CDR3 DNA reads TGTGCCAGCAGCCGCCGAGAGGGGAGCACTGAGGCTTTCTTT.

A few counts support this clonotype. The CDR3 region has the DNA TGCGCCAGCAGTGAGGGCAGGCAAATTGGCGAGCAGTACGTC. Translated, it gives CASSEGRQIGEQYV. This sequence joins TRBV10-2 and TRBJ2-7; the D is unclear. Trimming stripped 2 bases from V and 6 bases from J, with 14 bases between. Germline loops: CDR1 WSHSY, CDR2 SAAADI. The CDR3 consists of 14 residues.

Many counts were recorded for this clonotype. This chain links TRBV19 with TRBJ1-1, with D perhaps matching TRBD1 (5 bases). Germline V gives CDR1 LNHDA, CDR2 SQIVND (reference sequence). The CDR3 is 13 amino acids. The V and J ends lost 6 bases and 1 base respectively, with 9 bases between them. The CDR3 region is CASSDRPNTEAFF. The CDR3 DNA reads TGTGCCAGTAGCGACAGACCGAACACTGAAGCTTTCTTT. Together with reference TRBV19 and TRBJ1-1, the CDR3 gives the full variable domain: DGGITQSPKYLFRKEGQNVTLSCEQNLNHDAMYWYRQDPGQGLRLIYYSQIVNDFQKGDIAEGYSVSREKKESFPLTVTSAQKNPTAFYLCASSDRPNTEAFFGQGTRLTVV.

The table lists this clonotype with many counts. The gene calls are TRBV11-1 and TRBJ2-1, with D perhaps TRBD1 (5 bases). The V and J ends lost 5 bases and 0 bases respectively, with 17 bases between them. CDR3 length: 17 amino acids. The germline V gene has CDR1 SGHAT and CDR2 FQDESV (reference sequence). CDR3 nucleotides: TGTGCCAGCAGCCTTTTGACAGTTTCGAGCTCCTACAATGAGCAGTTCTTC. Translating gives CASSLLTVSSSYNEQFF. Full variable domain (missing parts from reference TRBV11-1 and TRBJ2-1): EAEVAQSPRYKITEKSQAVAFWCDPISGHATLYWYRQILGQGPELLVQFQDESVVDDSQLPKDRFSAERLKGVDSTLKIQPAELGDSAMYLCASSLLTVSSSYNEQFFGPGTRLTVL.

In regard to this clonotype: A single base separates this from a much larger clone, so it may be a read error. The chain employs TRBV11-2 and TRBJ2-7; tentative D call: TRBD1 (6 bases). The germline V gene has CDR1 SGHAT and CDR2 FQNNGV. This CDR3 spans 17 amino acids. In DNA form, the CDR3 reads TGCGCCAGCAGCCAGGGGCCTGGGGGACCGCTTCTTGCTGAGCAGTACTTC. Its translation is CASSQGPGGPLLAEQYF.

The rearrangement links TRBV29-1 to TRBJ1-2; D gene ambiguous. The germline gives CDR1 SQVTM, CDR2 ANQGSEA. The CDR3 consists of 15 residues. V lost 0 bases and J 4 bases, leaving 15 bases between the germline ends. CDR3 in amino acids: CSVEDQREVLYGYTF. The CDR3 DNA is TGCAGCGTTGAAGATCAGAGGGAAGTTCTCTATGGCTACACCTTC.

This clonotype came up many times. CDR3 protein: CSARDQGQGGRDEQFF. The CDR3 bases are TGCAGTGCTAGAGATCAGGGACAGGGGGGGAGGGATGAGCAGTTCTTC. V is TRBV20-1 and J is TRBJ2-1; 11 positions agree with TRBD1. The CDR3 extends over 16 amino acids. V shed 0 bases and J 8 bases; nucleotides not matched to a gene: 9. Germline V gene lookup returns CDR1 DFQATT and CDR2 SNEGSKA (reference sequence).

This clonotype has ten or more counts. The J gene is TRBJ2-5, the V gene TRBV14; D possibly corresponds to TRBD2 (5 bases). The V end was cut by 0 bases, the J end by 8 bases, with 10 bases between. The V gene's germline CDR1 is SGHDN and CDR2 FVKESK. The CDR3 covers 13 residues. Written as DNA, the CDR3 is TGTGCCAGCAGCCAAGATATGGGAGCAACCCAGTACTTC. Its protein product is CASSQDMGATQYF.

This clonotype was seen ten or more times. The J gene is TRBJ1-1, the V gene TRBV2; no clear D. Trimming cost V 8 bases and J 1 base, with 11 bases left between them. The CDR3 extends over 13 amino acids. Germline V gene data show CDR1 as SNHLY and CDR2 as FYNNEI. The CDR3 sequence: CASERESNTEAFF. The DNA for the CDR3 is TGTGCCAGCGAAAGAGAGTCGAACACTGAAGCTTTCTTT.

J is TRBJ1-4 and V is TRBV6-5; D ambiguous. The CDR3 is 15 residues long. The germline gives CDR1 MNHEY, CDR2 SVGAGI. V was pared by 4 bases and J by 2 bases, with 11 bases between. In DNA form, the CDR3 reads TGTGCCAGCAGTTGTCCGGATTGGACTAATGAAAAACTGTTTTTT. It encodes CASSCPDWTNEKLFF.

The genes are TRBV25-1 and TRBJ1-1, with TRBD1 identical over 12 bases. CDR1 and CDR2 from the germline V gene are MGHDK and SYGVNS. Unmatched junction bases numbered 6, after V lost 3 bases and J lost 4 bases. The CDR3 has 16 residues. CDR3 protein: CASSDPGQGAVTEAFF. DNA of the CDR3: TGTGCCAGCAGTGATCCGGGACAGGGGGCTGTCACTGAAGCTTTCTTT.

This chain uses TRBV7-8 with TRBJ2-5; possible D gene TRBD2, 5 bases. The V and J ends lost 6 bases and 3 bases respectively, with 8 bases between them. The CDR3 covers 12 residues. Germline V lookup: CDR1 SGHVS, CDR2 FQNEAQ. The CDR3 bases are TGTGCCAGCAGATGGGGAGAAGAGACCCAGTACTTC. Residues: CASRWGEETQYF.

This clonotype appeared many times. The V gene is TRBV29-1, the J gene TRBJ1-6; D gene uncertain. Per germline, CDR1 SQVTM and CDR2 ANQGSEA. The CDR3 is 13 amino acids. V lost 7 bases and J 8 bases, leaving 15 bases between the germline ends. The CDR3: CSGSRDLHSPLHF. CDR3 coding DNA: TGCAGCGGCTCACGGGATTTACATTCACCCCTCCACTTT.

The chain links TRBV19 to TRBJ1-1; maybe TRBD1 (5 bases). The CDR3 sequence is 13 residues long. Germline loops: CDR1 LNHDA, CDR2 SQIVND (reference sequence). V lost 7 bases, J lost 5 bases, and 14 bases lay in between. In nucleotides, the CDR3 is TGTGCCAGTATCATGGGGCGAGGTACTGAAGCTTTCTTT. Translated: CASIMGRGTEAFF.